This T cell receptor (beta chain) was identified during a study of T cell changes during pregnancy in multiple sclerosis. Clones were read by immunoSEQ multiplex PCR, and TCRdb kept only the in-frame ones, dropping some. The data hold approximately 35,000 clones, with around nine tenths observed a single time. Losses at the gene ends were 1 base for V and 4 bases for J; bases not matched to a gene: 2. Looked up from germline, CDR1 is SGHDN and CDR2 is FVKESK. This CDR3 spans 15 amino acids. The sample was CD4+ T cells from peripheral blood mononuclear cells, taken in the second trimester of pregnancy. The TCR sequence derives from a female donor in good health, enrolled as a control in a pregnancy study. The J gene is TRBJ2-1, the V gene TRBV14; 9 bases line up with TRBD2. As DNA, the CDR3 is TGTGCCAGCAGCCAAGGTCTAGCGGGATACAATGAGCAGTTCTTC. It yields the protein CASSQGLAGYNEQFF.